The next 23 T cell receptor beta chains were all read from a single sample in a study of shared clonotypes between healthy human individuals. TCRdb's copy holds only in-frame clones and misses some; the assay was immunoSEQ multiplex PCR. The table shows 1.6 million or so clones, with approximately 98.5% occurring only once. The material sequenced was naive CD4+ T cells sorted from blood. The subset was: CD45RA+ positively selected. The receptors stem from a man aged 25-45 years in good health.

This chain joins TRBV6-6 and TRBJ1-1; D remains ambiguous. The CDR3 totals 12 residues. Germline values: CDR1 MNHNY, CDR2 SVGAGI (reference sequence). Trimming cost V 8 bases and J 6 bases, with 13 bases left between them. The CDR3 DNA reads as TGTGCCAGCGGAACACGGCCCCCTGAAGCTTTCTTT. Translation gives CASGTRPPEAFF.

This chain links TRBV11-2 with TRBJ2-1, with 12 bases fitting TRBD2. CDR3 length: 15 amino acids. Germline assignment: CDR1 SGHAT and CDR2 FQNNGV. J gave up 8 bases and V 5 bases, and 7 bases lay outside the gene matches. The CDR3 is CASSQGLAGPHEQFF. CDR3 nucleotides: TGTGCCAGCAGCCAAGGACTAGCGGGACCCCATGAGCAGTTCTTC.

The chain couples TRBV7-2 to TRBJ2-2, with TRBD2 matching over 10 bases. J lost 2 bases, V lost 5 bases, and 5 bases had no gene match. In germline, CDR1 is SGHTA, CDR2 FQGNSA. The CDR3 is 16 amino acids. The CDR3 spells CASSPLAGENTGELFF. CDR3 bases: TGTGCCAGCAGCCCTCTAGCGGGAGAAAACACCGGGGAGCTGTTTTTT.

The chain couples TRBV27 to TRBJ1-1, with 9 bases identical to TRBD1. The germline CDR1 and CDR2 sequences are MNHEY and SMNVEV (reference sequence). The CDR3 spans 17 residues. V shed 5 bases, J shed 0 bases, and the junction held 10 bases outside the gene matches. CDR3 loop: CASSIGTGTSLNTEAFF. In DNA form, the CDR3 reads TGTGCCAGCAGTATAGGGACAGGGACCTCTCTGAACACTGAAGCTTTCTTT.

The chain employs TRBV2 and TRBJ2-5; 12 bases align to TRBD2. The V gene's germline CDR1 is SNHLY and CDR2 FYNNEI. CDR3 size: 14 residues. J gave up 4 bases and V 6 bases, and 3 bases lay outside the gene matches. The CDR3 loop is CASRATSGRETQYF. The CDR3 DNA sequence: TGTGCCAGCAGGGCGACTAGCGGGAGAGAGACCCAGTACTTC.

The V and J genes are TRBV5-1 and TRBJ2-2; D could derive from TRBD1 or TRBD2 (5 bases each). The V end lost 4 bases, the J end lost 4 bases, and 17 bases lay between the germline ends. Germline loops: CDR1 SGHRS, CDR2 YFSETQ. This CDR3 is 16 amino acids long. CDR3 loop: CASSPAYGTVTGELFF. CDR3 coding DNA: TGCGCCAGCAGCCCCGCTTATGGGACGGTCACCGGGGAGCTGTTTTTT.

The chain couples TRBV18 to TRBJ2-7; 7 nucleotides line up with TRBD1. Germline V gene sequence: CDR1 KGHSH, CDR2 LQKENI. This CDR3 is 13 amino acids long. The V and J ends lost 5 bases and 2 bases, in that order; junction bases with no gene match: 3. CDR3 sequence: CASSGTATYEQYF. The DNA of the CDR3 is TGTGCCAGCTCAGGGACAGCCACCTACGAGCAGTACTTC.

The chain couples TRBV10-1 to TRBJ2-3; perhaps TRBD1 as D (8 bases). The germline V and J ends were trimmed by 5 bases and 5 bases, with 14 bases remaining between them. Germline-derived CDR1 and CDR2 are WNHNN and SYGVQD (reference sequence). The CDR3 runs 14 residues. The CDR3 nucleotides are TGCGCCAGCAGTAGGTACAGGGGGGGAGATACGCAGTATTTT. This gives the protein CASSRYRGGDTQYF.

CDR3 coding DNA: TGTGCCAGTAGTAGGGGACAGGCGGGCTCCTACGAGCAGTACTTC. This translates into CASSRGQAGSYEQYF. This chain joins TRBV19 and TRBJ2-7; the match to TRBD1 covers 8 bases. The V gene end was trimmed by 4 bases and the J gene end by 0 bases; junction bases not matched to a gene: 5. CDR3 length equals 15 residues. Germline CDR1 LNHDA, CDR2 SQIVND (reference sequence).

This chain uses TRBV6-1 with TRBJ1-2; D remains ambiguous. This CDR3 is built from 14 residues. From germline, CDR1 is MNHNS and CDR2 SASEGT. V was pared by 8 bases and J by 1 base, with 14 bases between. CDR3 sequence: CASVTGTGNYGYTF. The CDR3 nucleotides read TGTGCCAGCGTAACGGGAACGGGTAACTATGGCTACACCTTC.

As concerns this clone: This sample includes further DNA sequences coding for the same CDR3. This chain uses TRBV30 with TRBJ1-5; D remains unclear. The germline V gene has CDR1 GTSNPN and CDR2 SVGIG (reference sequence). Between the trimmed V and J ends, which lost 0 bases and 1 base, there was a span of 4 bases. This CDR3 region has 13 residues. CDR3 amino acids: CAWSVGSNQPQHF. CDR3 nucleotide sequence: TGTGCCTGGAGTGTCGGAAGCAATCAGCCCCAGCATTTT.

The gene calls are TRBV2 and TRBJ1-5; TRBD1 matches at 8 bases. The CDR3 extends over 14 amino acids. The trim removed 5 bases at V and 4 bases at J, leaving 4 bases unmatched. Germline V gene data show CDR1 as SNHLY and CDR2 as FYNNEI. CDR3 sequence reads: CASSLTGGNQPQHF. CDR3 nucleotides: TGTGCCAGCAGTTTAACAGGGGGAAATCAGCCCCAGCATTTT.

The rearrangement joins TRBV7-9 to TRBJ2-7; weak D call: TRBD2 (5 bases). Germline V gene data show CDR1 as SEHNR and CDR2 as FQNEAQ (reference sequence). This CDR3 contains 13 residues. V lost 3 bases to trimming and J lost 7 bases, with 13 bases between them. The CDR3 nucleotides are TGTGCCAGCAGCTTTGACGCCCCGGGAGAGCAGTACTTC. This codes for CASSFDAPGEQYF. The full variable domain, its missing parts supplied by reference TRBV7-9 and TRBJ2-7, is DTGVSQNPRHKITKRGQNVTFRCDPISEHNRLYWYRQTLGQGPEFLTYFQNEAQLEKSRLLSDRFSAERPKGSFSTLEIQRTEQGDSAMYLCASSFDAPGEQYFGPGTRLTVT.

This chain links TRBV14 with TRBJ2-3, with a tentative D call TRBD2 (6 bases). The CDR3 covers 15 residues. The V end was cut by 4 bases, the J end by 5 bases, with 16 bases between. The germline CDR1 and CDR2 sequences are SGHDN and FVKESK. CDR3 coding DNA: TGTGCCAGCAGCCCCCACCGCGGGATTGGAGATACGCAGTATTTT. Translated, it gives CASSPHRGIGDTQYF. Full variable domain (missing parts from reference TRBV14 and TRBJ2-3): EAGVTQFPSHSVIEKGQTVTLRCDPISGHDNLYWYRRVMGKEIKFLLHFVKESKQDESGMPNNRFLAERTGGTYSTLKVQPAELEDSGVYFCASSPHRGIGDTQYFGPGTRLTVL.

The chain carries TRBV7-2 and TRBJ2-1; D perhaps matches TRBD2 (5 bases). Germline-derived CDR1 and CDR2 are SGHTA and FQGNSA. V lost 5 bases, J lost 4 bases, and 18 bases lay in between. This CDR3 has 16 residues. The chain's CDR3 is CASSPRGIWEYNEQFF. The CDR3 DNA follows: TGTGCCAGCAGCCCCCGGGGTATTTGGGAGTACAATGAGCAGTTCTTC.

V gene TRBV9 combines with J gene TRBJ2-1; D is unclear. The CDR3 covers 19 residues. V lost 0 bases and J 0 bases, leaving 19 bases between the germline ends. Germline loops: CDR1 SGDLS, CDR2 YYNGEE. CDR3 region: CASSVGGLERISSYNEQFF. The CDR3 DNA reads TGTGCCAGCAGCGTAGGAGGCTTGGAGCGTATTAGCTCCTACAATGAGCAGTTCTTC.

This rearrangement joins TRBV15 to TRBJ1-5; D might be TRBD1 (6 bases). This CDR3 is 15 amino acids long. V was pared by 0 bases and J by 5 bases, with 11 bases between. Germline V CDR1 and CDR2: LNHNV, YYDKDF (reference sequence). The CDR3 sequence: CATSRDQQGYQPQHF. The CDR3, as DNA: TGTGCCACCAGCAGAGATCAACAGGGCTATCAGCCCCAGCATTTT.

The rearrangement links TRBV28 to TRBJ2-1, with 8 positions matching TRBD2. Losses at the gene ends were 7 bases for V and 15 bases for J; bases not matched to a gene: 11. This CDR3 region has 12 residues. The V gene's germline CDR1 is MDHEN and CDR2 SYDVKM. The CDR3 protein is CASTASGSTGFF. The DNA for the CDR3 is TGTGCCAGCACGGCGAGCGGGAGCACGGGGTTCTTC.

The CDR3 nucleotides read TGTGCCAGCTCACCAGTAATAGCGGGAGGGCCTGAGAATGAGCAGTTCTTC. As protein: CASSPVIAGGPENEQFF. The chain employs TRBV18 and TRBJ2-1, with 11 bases fitting TRBD2. The CDR3 spans 17 residues. V shed 2 bases and J 7 bases; nucleotides not matched to a gene: 10. Germline CDR1 reads KGHSH; CDR2 reads LQKENI.

J is TRBJ1-2 and V is TRBV27; tentative D call: TRBD1 (6 bases). CDR3 length: 14 amino acids. From germline, CDR1 is MNHEY and CDR2 SMNVEV (reference sequence). V was shortened by 4 bases and J by 4 bases, with 13 bases between the two germline ends. The CDR3 is CASSSNRVSYGYTF. The CDR3 nucleotides read TGTGCCAGCAGTTCCAACAGGGTCAGCTATGGCTACACCTTC.

CDR3 DNA: TGCAGCGTTGAAGTATCCGTTGGAGATACGCAGTATTTT. It specifies CSVEVSVGDTQYF. The V call is TRBV29-1, the J call TRBJ2-3; D call uncertain. V was trimmed by 1 base and J by 5 bases, leaving 10 bases between them. This CDR3 is built from 13 residues. Germline V gene sequence: CDR1 SQVTM, CDR2 ANQGSEA.

This clone has just one count. The V and J genes are TRBV5-1 and TRBJ2-6; D gene unclear. The ends were cut back, 4 bases at V and 0 bases at J, with 14 bases in the middle. Germline CDR1 SGHRS, CDR2 YFSETQ. The CDR3 is 17 amino acids. The CDR3 reads CASSLASKGSGANVLTF. The CDR3 DNA reads TGCGCCAGCAGCCTCGCTAGTAAGGGCTCTGGGGCCAACGTCCTGACTTTC.

The chain is built from TRBV6-6 and TRBJ1-4; TRBD1 agrees at 7 bases. V lost 4 bases and J lost 3; bases outside the gene matches: 5. The germline CDR1 and CDR2 sequences are MNHNY and SVGAGI (reference sequence). The CDR3 length is 15 residues. CDR3 sequence (DNA): TGTGCCAGCAGTTCTGACGGGACAGCTAATGAAAAACTGTTTTTT. Protein product: CASSSDGTANEKLFF.